This T cell receptor (beta chain) was sequenced during a study of cytomegalovirus exposure and HLA in healthy donors. With respect to this clone: Its antigen remains unidentified.

Trimming removed 4 bases at V and 1 base at J, with 14 bases between. Germline V gives CDR1 SGHDT, CDR2 YYEEEE. This CDR3 spans 15 amino acids. Study outcomes and limitations: Prior analysis indicated that the majority of TCR beta V segments exhibited productivity approximately 90% or approximately 30% of the time. TCR beta sequences numbering some 17,000 were associated with HLA alleles at 0.05 false discovery rate in a later analysis.

It was with 60 Vbeta and 13 Jbeta primers that the PCR ran. The protocol was immunoSEQ multiplex PCR, while the TCRdb copy is restricted to in-frame clones and leaves out a portion. Of 85,000 to 120,000 clones listed, 60% to 80% are singletons. Sequencing was performed on PBMCs. The rearrangement joins TRBV5-6 to TRBJ1-2; a possible D gene is TRBD1 (6 bases). The receptor's source is a boy younger than 18 in good health and CMV-seronegative. The DNA of the CDR3 is TGTGCCAGCAGCCTGAGGGGGACCCATAACTATGGCTACACCTTC. It is translated as CASSLRGTHNYGYTF.